The clone carrying this TCR beta chain was counted between two and nine times. What it binds is unknown. This record comes from a study of early stage breast cancer tumors. Sequenced by immunoSEQ multiplex PCR; TCRdb stores in-frame clones only, minus some. The sample records around 14,000 clones, roughly 84% being singletons. This CDR3 has 14 residues. Germline-derived CDR1 and CDR2 are SGDLS and YYNGEE. V was pared by 2 bases and J by 7 bases, with 13 bases between. Broader study findings: Chain pairing and CD4, CD8 or FOXP3 expression were not captured. Compared with adjacent normal breast tissue, tumors showed around 2.7-fold greater T cell density and higher clonality. Commonly generated sequences made up most enriched TCRB sequences shared between patients.

The V call is TRBV9, the J call TRBJ2-1; D possibly matches TRBD1 or TRBD2 (5 bases each). The material sequenced was normal breast tissue next to the tumor. The source of this sequence is a person aged 25-39 years with breast cancer. The CDR3 bases are TGTGCCAGCAGCGTCGCGGACTGGGGGAATGAGCAGTTCTTC. Its protein product is CASSVADWGNEQFF.